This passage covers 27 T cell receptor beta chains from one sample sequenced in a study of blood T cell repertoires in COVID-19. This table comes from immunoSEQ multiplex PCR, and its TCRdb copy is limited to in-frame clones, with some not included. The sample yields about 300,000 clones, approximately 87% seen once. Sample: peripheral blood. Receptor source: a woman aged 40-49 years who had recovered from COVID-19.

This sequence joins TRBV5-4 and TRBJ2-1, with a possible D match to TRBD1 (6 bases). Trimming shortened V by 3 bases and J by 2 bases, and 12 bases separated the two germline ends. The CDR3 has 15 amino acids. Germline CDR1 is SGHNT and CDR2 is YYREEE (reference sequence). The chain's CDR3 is CASSSQGNTYNEQFF. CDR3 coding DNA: TGTGCCAGCAGCTCTCAGGGGAATACCTACAATGAGCAGTTCTTC.

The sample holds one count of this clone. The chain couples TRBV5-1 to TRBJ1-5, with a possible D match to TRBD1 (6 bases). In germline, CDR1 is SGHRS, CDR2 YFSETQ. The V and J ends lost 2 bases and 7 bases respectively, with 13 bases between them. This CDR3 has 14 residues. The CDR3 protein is CASSLAGGHQPQHF. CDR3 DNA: TGCGCCAGCAGCTTAGCGGGGGGCCACCAGCCCCAGCATTTT.

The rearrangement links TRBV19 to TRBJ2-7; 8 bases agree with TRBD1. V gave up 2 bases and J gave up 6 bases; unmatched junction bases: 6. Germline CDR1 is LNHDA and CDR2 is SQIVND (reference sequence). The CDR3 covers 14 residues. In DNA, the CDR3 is TGTGCCAGTAGTATAAGGACAGGGCGACGCGAGCAGTACTTC. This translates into CASSIRTGRREQYF.

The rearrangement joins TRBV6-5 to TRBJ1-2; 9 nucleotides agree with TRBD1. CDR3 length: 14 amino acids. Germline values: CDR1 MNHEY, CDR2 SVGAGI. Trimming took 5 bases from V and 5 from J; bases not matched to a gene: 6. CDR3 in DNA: TGTGCCAGCAGTCACCGGGACAGGGCTTATGGCTACACCTTC. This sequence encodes CASSHRDRAYGYTF.

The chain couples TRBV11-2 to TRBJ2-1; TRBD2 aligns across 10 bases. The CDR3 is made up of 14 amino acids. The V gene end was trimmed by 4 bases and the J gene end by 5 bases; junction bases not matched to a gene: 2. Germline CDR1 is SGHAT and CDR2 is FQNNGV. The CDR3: CASSSTSGDNEQFF. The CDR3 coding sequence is TGTGCCAGCAGCTCAACTAGCGGGGACAATGAGCAGTTCTTC.

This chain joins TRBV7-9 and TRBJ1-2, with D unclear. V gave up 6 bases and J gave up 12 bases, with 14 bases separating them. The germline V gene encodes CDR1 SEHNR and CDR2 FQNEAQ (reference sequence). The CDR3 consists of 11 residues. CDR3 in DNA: TGTGCCAGCAGTCTCCAGACTAGGAACACCTTC. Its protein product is CASSLQTRNTF.

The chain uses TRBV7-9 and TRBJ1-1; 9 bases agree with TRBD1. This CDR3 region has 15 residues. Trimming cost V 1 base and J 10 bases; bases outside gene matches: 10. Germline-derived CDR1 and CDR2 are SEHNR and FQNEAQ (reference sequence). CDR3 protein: CASSLGRTGVDLAFF. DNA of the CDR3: TGTGCCAGCAGCTTAGGGAGGACAGGGGTGGATTTAGCTTTCTTT.

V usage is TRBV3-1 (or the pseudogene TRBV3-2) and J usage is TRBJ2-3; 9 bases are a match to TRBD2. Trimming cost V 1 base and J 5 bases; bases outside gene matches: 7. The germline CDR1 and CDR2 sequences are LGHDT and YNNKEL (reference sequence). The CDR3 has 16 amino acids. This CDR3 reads CASSQVGGGAIDTQYF. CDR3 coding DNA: TGTGCCAGCAGCCAAGTGGGCGGGGGGGCTATAGATACGCAGTATTTT.

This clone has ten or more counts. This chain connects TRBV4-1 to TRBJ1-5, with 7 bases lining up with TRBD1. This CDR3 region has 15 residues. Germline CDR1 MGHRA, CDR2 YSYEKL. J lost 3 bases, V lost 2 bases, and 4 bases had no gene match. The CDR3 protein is CASSQWGTDNQPQHF. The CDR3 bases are TGCGCCAGCAGCCAATGGGGGACAGACAATCAGCCCCAGCATTTT.

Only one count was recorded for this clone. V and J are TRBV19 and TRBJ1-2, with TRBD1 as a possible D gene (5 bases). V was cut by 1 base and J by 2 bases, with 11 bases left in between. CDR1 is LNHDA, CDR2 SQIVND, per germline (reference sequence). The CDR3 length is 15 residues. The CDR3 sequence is CASSIVSGVNYGYTF. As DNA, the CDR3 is TGTGCCAGTAGTATAGTATCGGGGGTCAACTATGGCTACACCTTC.

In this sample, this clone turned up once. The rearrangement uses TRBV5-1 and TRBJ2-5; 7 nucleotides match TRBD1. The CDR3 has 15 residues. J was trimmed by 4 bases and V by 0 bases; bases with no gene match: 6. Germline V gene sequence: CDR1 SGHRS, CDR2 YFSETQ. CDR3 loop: CASSLAQGVAETQYF. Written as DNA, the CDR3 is TGCGCCAGCAGCTTGGCGCAGGGGGTTGCAGAGACCCAGTACTTC.

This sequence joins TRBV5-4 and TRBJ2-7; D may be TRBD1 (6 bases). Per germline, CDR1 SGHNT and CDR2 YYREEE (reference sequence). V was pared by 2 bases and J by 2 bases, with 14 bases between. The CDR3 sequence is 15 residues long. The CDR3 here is CASSLASGAAYEQYF. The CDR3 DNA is TGTGCCAGCAGCTTAGCCTCAGGGGCGGCCTACGAGCAGTACTTC. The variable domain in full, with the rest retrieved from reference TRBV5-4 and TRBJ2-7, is ETGVTQSPTHLIKTRGQQVTLRCSSQSGHNTVSWYQQALGQGPQFIFQYYREEENGRGNFPPRFSGLQFPNYSSELNVNALELDDSALYLCASSLASGAAYEQYFGPGTRLTVT.

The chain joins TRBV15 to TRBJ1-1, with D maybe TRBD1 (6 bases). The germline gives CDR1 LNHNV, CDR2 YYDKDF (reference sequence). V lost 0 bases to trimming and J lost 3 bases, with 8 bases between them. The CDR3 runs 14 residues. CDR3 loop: CATSRDRTDTEAFF. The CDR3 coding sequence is TGTGCCACCAGCAGAGATCGGACAGACACTGAAGCTTTCTTT.

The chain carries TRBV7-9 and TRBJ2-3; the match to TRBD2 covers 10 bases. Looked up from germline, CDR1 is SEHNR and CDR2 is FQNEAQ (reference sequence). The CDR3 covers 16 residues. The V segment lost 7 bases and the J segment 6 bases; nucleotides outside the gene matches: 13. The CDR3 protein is CASTPSGTSEKDTQYF. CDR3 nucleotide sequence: TGTGCCAGCACCCCCTCTGGGACTAGCGAGAAGGATACGCAGTATTTT.

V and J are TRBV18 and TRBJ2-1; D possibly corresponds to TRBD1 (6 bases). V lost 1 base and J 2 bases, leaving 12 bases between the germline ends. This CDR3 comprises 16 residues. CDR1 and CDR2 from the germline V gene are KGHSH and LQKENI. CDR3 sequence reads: CASSPQTGFPYNEQFF. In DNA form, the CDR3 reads TGTGCCAGCTCACCACAAACAGGGTTTCCCTACAATGAGCAGTTCTTC.

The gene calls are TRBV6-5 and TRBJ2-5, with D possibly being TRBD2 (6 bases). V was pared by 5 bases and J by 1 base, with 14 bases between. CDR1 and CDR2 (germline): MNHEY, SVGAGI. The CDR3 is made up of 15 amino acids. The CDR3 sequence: CASSRSAGPQETQYF. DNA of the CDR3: TGTGCCAGCAGTCGCTCGGCGGGGCCCCAAGAGACCCAGTACTTC.

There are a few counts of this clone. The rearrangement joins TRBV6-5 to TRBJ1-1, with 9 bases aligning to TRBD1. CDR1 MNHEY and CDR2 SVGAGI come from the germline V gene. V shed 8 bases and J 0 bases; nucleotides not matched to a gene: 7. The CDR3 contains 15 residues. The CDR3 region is CASEDRGRMNTEAFF. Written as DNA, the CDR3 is TGTGCCAGCGAGGACAGGGGCCGAATGAACACTGAAGCTTTCTTT.

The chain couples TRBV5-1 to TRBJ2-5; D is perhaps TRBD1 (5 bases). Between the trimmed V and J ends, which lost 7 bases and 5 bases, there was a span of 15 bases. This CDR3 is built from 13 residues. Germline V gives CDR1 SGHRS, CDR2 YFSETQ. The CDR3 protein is CASQGSGSETQYF. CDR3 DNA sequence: TGCGCCAGCCAGGGTTCAGGATCGGAGACCCAGTACTTC.

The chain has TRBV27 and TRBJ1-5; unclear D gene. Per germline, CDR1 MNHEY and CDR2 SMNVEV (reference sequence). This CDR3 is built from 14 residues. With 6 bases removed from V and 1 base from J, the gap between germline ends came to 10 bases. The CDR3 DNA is TGTGCCAGCAGCCGGGGAGGGAGCAATCAGCCCCAGCATTTT. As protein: CASSRGGSNQPQHF.

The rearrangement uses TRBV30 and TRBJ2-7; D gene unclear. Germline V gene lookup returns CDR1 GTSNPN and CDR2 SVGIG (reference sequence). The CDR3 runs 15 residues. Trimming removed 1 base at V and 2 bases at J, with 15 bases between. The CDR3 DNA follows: TGTGCCTGGAGTGCCGGGTCTGAGGAAGCCTACGAGCAGTACTTC. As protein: CAWSAGSEEAYEQYF.

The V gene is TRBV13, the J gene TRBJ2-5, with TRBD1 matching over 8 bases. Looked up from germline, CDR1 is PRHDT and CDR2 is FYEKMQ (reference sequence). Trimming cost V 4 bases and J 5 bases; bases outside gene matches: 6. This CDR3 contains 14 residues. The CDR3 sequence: CASSSDRVPETQYF. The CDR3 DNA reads TGTGCCAGCAGCTCGGACAGGGTACCCGAGACCCAGTACTTC.

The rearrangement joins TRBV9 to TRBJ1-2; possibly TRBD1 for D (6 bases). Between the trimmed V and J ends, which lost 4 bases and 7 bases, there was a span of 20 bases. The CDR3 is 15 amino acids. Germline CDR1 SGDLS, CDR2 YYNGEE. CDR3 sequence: CASSSRGGRGSGYTF. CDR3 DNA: TGTGCCAGCAGCTCCCGCGGCGGCAGGGGCTCTGGCTACACCTTC.

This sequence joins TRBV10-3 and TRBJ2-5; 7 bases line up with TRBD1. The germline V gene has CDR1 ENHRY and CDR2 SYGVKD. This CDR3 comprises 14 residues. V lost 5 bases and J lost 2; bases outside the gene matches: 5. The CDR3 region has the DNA TGTGCCATCAGTAGAGGACAGGCTCAAGAGACCCAGTACTTC. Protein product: CAISRGQAQETQYF.

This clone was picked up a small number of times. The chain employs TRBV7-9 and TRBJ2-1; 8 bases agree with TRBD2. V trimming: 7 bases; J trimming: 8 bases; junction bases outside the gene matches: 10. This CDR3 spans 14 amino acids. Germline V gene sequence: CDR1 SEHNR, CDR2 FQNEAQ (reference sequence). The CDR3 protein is CASNSRGARDEQFF. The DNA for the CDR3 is TGTGCCAGCAATTCGCGGGGGGCCCGAGATGAGCAGTTCTTC.

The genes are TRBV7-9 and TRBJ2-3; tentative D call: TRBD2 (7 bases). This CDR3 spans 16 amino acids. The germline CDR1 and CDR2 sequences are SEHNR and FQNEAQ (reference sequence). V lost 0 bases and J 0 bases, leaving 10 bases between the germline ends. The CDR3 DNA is TGTGCCAGCAGCTTAGCACAGGGAGGGAGCACAGATACGCAGTATTTT. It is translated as CASSLAQGGSTDTQYF.

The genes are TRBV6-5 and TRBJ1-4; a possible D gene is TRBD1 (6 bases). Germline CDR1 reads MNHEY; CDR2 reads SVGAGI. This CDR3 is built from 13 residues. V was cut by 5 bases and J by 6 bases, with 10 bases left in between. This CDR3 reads CASSTRGYEKLFF. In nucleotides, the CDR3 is TGTGCCAGCAGTACCAGGGGATATGAAAAACTGTTTTTT.

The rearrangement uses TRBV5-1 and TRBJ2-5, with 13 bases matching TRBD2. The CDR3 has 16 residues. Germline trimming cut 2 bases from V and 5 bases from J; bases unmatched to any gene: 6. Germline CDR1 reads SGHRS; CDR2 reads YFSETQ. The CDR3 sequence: CASSLLAGGTQETQYF. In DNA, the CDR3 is TGCGCCAGCAGCTTACTAGCGGGGGGGACACAGGAGACCCAGTACTTC.